This T cell receptor (beta chain) was retrieved from a study of T cells in Graves' hyperthyroidism and ophthalmopathy. Study-level findings and limits: The blood repertoire included most of the expanded thyroid clonotypes above 0.001. Separation of ophthalmopathy from stable hyperthyroidism was achieved by a 13 V-J model. Ophthalmopathy, which appeared later, was predicted by the model a median approximately 6.7 months before onset.

Turning to this clonotype: What it binds is unknown.

V was pared by 3 bases and J by 4 bases, with 12 bases between. CDR1 and CDR2 from the germline V gene are MGHRA and YSYEKL. This CDR3 is 14 amino acids long. TCR beta CDR3 region amplification was performed from RNA transcripts. First-round RT-PCR targeting the TCR CDR3 was performed with the HTBI primer set. TCRdb recomputed calls from the multiplex PCR reads with MiXCR, one row per CDR3 protein. In the table there are roughly 800,000 distinct CDR3 sequences, about 38% of which are singletons. Sequenced sample: blood. The sequence was obtained from a man younger than 30 with Graves' hyperthyroidism. V gene TRBV4-1 combines with J gene TRBJ2-5; no reliable D call. The CDR3 DNA sequence: TGCGCCAGCAGCCAGGCGAGCATCGGAGAGACCCAGTACTTC. Protein: CASSQASIGETQYF.